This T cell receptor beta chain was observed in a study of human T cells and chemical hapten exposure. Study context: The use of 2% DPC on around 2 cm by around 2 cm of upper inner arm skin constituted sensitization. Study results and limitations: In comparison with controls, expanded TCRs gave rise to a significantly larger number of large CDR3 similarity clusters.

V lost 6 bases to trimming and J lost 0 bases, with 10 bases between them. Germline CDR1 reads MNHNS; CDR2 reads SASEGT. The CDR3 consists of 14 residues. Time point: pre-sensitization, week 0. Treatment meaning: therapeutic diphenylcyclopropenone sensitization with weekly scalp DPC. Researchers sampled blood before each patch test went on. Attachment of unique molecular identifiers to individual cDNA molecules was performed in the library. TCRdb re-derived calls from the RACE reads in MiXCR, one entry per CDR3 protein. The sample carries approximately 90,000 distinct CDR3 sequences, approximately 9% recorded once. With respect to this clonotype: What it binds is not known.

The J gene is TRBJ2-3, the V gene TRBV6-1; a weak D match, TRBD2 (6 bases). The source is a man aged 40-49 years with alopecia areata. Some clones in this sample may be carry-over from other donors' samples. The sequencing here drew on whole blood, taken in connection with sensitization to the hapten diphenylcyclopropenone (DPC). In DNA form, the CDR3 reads TGTGCCAGCAGCGAGACTAGAAGCACAGATACGCAGTATTTT. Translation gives CASSETRSTDTQYF.